The clone carrying this TCR beta chain was counted a few times. This entry is derived from a study of T cell repertoires in cytomegalovirus infection. This CDR3 is built from 16 residues. Per germline, CDR1 SGHDT and CDR2 YYEEEE. With 1 base clipped from V and 5 bases from J, the junction kept 6 bases outside the gene matches. MiXCR, applied by TCRdb to the reads, yields one record per CDR3 protein. In the table there are hundreds of thousands of distinct CDR3 sequences, 35% to 45% of which are singletons. The chain uses TRBV5-6 and TRBJ2-5; TRBD1 agrees at 12 bases. Sequencing was carried out using PBMCs. The clonotype was recovered from a human donor in good health (CMV status not recorded). Some clones in this sample may be carry-over from other donors' samples. The CDR3 region has the DNA TGTGCCAGCAGCTTGAGGGACAGGGGGCGCGAGGAGACCCAGTACTTC. It codes for CASSLRDRGREETQYF.